The 4 T cell receptor beta chains below were found in one sample sequenced in a study of T cell responses to AZD1222 COVID-19 vaccine. The table came from immunoSEQ multiplex PCR; TCRdb's copy has only in-frame clones and leaves some out. The sample lists 110,000 or so clones, about 87% occurring once. Sequenced material: peripheral blood, taken 28 days after the second AZD1222 dose. The receptors originated from an adult who received the AZD1222 COVID-19 vaccine.

The V and J genes are TRBV29-1 and TRBJ2-7; D is unclear. The CDR3 sequence is 13 residues long. Germline CDR1 is SQVTM and CDR2 is ANQGSEA. Trimming took off 2 bases at V and 3 bases at J, with 11 bases between the two ends. CDR3 sequence reads: CSVETQFDYEQYF. CDR3 sequence (DNA): TGCAGCGTTGAAACTCAGTTCGACTACGAGCAGTACTTC.

The chain couples TRBV3-1 (or the pseudogene TRBV3-2) to TRBJ2-7; the D is unclear. This CDR3 has 11 residues. Between the trimmed V and J ends, which lost 4 bases and 7 bases, there was a span of 8 bases. Germline V gene lookup returns CDR1 LGHDT and CDR2 YNNKEL (reference sequence). CDR3 in DNA: TGTGCCAGCAGCCTTTTTAAGGAGCAGTACTTC. Protein: CASSLFKEQYF.

The chain combines TRBV19 with TRBJ1-5; possibly TRBD1 for D (5 bases). This CDR3 is 13 amino acids long. The germline gives CDR1 LNHDA, CDR2 SQIVND (reference sequence). Trimming removed 7 bases at V and 0 bases at J, with 7 bases between. CDR3 in amino acids: CASKDTSNQPQHF. Written as DNA, the CDR3 is TGTGCCAGTAAGGACACTAGCAATCAGCCCCAGCATTTT.

The genes are TRBV11-2 and TRBJ2-7; TRBD1 agrees at 8 bases. Germline V gene data show CDR1 as SGHAT and CDR2 as FQNNGV. V shed 5 bases, J shed 6 bases, and the junction held 6 bases outside the gene matches. This CDR3 is 13 amino acids long. CDR3 in amino acids: CASSPQGVVEQYF. CDR3 nucleotide sequence: TGTGCCAGCAGCCCACAGGGGGTAGTCGAGCAGTACTTC.